This T cell receptor (gamma chain) was sequenced for a study of intestinal T cells in coeliac disease (dated by TCRdb to 2020 to 2021). Study-level background: Coeliac patients were much younger than controls, with mean ages of 16.0 versus 54.8 years in the TRG cohort. The TCR-delta (TRD) cohort comprised duodenal biopsies from approximately eleven coeliac disease patients and approximately eleven non-coeliac controls. Duodenal biopsies from about 35 coeliac disease patients and under 25 non-coeliac controls made up a second, larger TCR-gamma (TRG) cohort. What the study reported, not specific to this receptor: Coeliac and control groups differed significantly in age, although an age-split analysis did not yield significant classification. Of around 54 biopsies, some 51 (approximately 94%) were correctly classified by TRG clustering, which had a reported leave-one-out accuracy of 87%. Repeated CDR3 amino acid sequences could not be distinguished from PCR duplicates in the analysis. FFPE-derived DNA was found to be relatively degraded, and loss of a proportion of TCR sequences in each sample was likely caused by this degradation. TRD kmer-based clustering correctly classified all 22 biopsies in training, with a reported leave-one-out accuracy of 80% to 95%.

With respect to this clone: The target of this receptor is not known. No qualities accompany the bases; no much larger clone lies one base away.

The method behind the library was multiplex PCR. Sequenced using an Ion Torrent PGM. TRG repertoires were amplified from approximately 220 ng of biopsy DNA using the LymphoTrack kit, whose primers carry Illumina adapters. TRG amplicons were purified with AMPure XP beads, quantified on a 2100 Bioanalyzer, and pooled equimolarly. An Ion PGM instrument was used to sequence the TRG libraries. In the paper's pipeline: Using FastX, any read was removed if more than 10% of its nucleotides had quality scores below the third quartile calculated per patient. IMGT/HighV-QUEST was used to align reads in order to assign V, D and J genes, locate CDR3 regions and judge functionality. After the sequences were translated into amino acids, every sequence predicted to be non-functional was thrown out. CDR3s were split into kmers, with and without positional annotation; kmer frequencies underwent PCA, and samples were clustered using all 1023 combinations of PCs 1-10. Leave-one-out cross-validation was used to validate the classification, with parameters re-optimised on the remaining samples in each round. Shannon diversity was computed with the vegan R package from repeated random subsamples equal to the lowest read count. After TCRdb called clones again from the public reads with CATT, rows with identical DNA were merged. TCRdb's processing, not the study's, gives the V and J calls here. This sample lists around 380 gamma-chain clones; about 52% were detected once. The ten largest account for approximately 40% of the sample.

The CDR3 starts with the cysteine, ends with the phenylalanine, and has 13 residues. CDR3 DNA is the only sequence kept; it has 39 bases, read in frame from the first base. CDR1 and CDR2, looked up from the germline V gene (reference sequence), are VTNTFY and YDVSTARD. Genomic DNA was extracted with the QIAamp DNA FFPE tissue kit from ten 5-um FFPE scrolls per case. Fully anonymised formalin-fixed paraffin-embedded duodenal biopsies surplus to diagnostic needs were used to test TCR repertoire-based classification of coeliac disease. The controls had no clinical or histological suspicion of coeliac disease and had upper endoscopy for reflux, dyspepsia or gastritis.

This receptor was obtained from a human donor who served as a control with a normal duodenal biopsy, not a healthy volunteer. This chain is built from TRGV3 and TRGJ1 or TRGJ2. The specimen was a duodenal biopsy. This receptor carries the CDR3 CAPGTGPHYKKLF. The DNA sequence follows: TGTGCACCTGGGACAGGCCCCCATTATAAGAAACTCTTT.